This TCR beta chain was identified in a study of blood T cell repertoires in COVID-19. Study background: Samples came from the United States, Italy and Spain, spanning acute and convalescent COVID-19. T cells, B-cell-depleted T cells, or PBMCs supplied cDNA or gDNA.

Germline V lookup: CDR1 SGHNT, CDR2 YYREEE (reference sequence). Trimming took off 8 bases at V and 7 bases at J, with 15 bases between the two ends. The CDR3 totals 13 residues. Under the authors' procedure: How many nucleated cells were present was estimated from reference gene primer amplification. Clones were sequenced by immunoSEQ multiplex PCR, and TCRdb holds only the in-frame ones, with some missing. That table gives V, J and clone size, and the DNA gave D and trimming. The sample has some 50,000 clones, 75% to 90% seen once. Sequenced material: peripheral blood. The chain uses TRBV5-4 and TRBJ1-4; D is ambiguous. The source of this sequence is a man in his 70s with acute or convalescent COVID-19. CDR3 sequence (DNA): TGTGCCAGATCAGCGGGCCCTGGTGAAAAACTGTTTTTT. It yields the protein CARSAGPGEKLFF.